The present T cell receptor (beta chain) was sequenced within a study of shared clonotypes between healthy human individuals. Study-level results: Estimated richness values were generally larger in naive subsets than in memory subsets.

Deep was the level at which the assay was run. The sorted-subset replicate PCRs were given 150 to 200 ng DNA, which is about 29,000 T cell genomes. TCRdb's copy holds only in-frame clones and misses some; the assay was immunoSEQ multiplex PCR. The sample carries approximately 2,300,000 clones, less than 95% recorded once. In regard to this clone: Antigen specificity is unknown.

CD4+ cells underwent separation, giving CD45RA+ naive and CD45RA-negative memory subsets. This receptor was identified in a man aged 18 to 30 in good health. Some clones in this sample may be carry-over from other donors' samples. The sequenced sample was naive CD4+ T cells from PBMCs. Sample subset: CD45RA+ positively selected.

In DNA form, the CDR3 reads TGTGCCAGCAGTCTGCGACTAGGATCCTACAATGAGCAGTTCTTC. Translation: CASSLRLGSYNEQFF. V is TRBV27 and J is TRBJ2-1; the D gene is possibly TRBD2 (6 bases). The V and J ends lost 5 bases and 1 base respectively, with 12 bases between them. In germline, CDR1 is MNHEY, CDR2 SMNVEV (reference sequence). The CDR3 length is 15 residues.